A selection of T cell receptor beta chains follows, all from one sample in a study of shared clonotypes between healthy human individuals. Profiled with immunoSEQ multiplex PCR; TCRdb holds only in-frame clones, not every one. Among under 120,000 clones, 65% to 75% were seen once, and the ten largest hold approximately 23%. Specimen: memory CD8+ T cells sorted from blood. These receptors originate from a young woman in good health. The CDR3 runs from the conserved cysteine through the conserved F or W. A D gene is named only where the DNA matches it firmly. Clone size is shown for a subset of rows, as once, few, many or a class of expanded clone.

NA	NA	TRBV29-1	10	TRBJ1-1	CSALTPEAFF	TGCAGCGCACTTACCCCTGAAGCTTTCTTT
NA	NA	TRBV25-1	17	TRBJ2-3	CASSGPEGGLFTDTQYF	TGTGCCAGCAGTGGCCCCGAAGGGGGACTTTTCACAGATACGCAGTATTTT
NA	NA	TRBV28	15	TRBJ1-5	CASRPQGYSNQPQHF	TGTGCCAGCAGACCTCAGGGATATAGCAATCAGCCCCAGCATTTT
NA	NA	TRBV19	13	TRBJ2-7	CATQALGAYEQYF	TGTGCCACCCAGGCCCTCGGGGCTTACGAGCAGTACTTC
TRBD2	NA	TRBV6-4	15	TRBJ2-1	CASSDPAGAYNEQFF	TGTGCCAGCAGTGACCCAGCGGGAGCCTACAATGAGCAGTTCTTC
TRBD2	NA	TRBV29-1	14	TRBJ2-7	CSVEDGRAPGEQYF	TGCAGCGTTGAAGACGGGAGGGCGCCGGGCGAGCAGTACTTC
NA	NA	TRBV27	11	TRBJ2-1	CASSEGGEQFF	TGTGCCAGCAGTGAGGGGGGAGAGCAGTTCTTC
TRBD2	NA	TRBV5-1	15	TRBJ2-3	CASSLRLAASDTQYF	TGCGCCAGCAGCTTGCGACTAGCGGCTTCAGATACGCAGTATTTT
TRBD2	NA	TRBV5-1	14	TRBJ2-7	CASSFNGRNYEQYF	TGCGCCAGCAGCTTTAACGGGAGGAACTACGAGCAGTACTTC
NA	NA	TRBV27	16	TRBJ2-1	CASSDRASSSYNEQFF	TGTGCCAGCAGTGACCGGGCGTCAAGCTCCTACAATGAGCAGTTCTTC
NA	NA	TRBV7-9	15	TRBJ2-3	CASSLAKTSTDTQYF	TGTGCCAGCAGCTTAGCGAAGACTAGCACAGATACGCAGTATTTT
NA	NA	TRBV5-1	16	TRBJ1-4	CASSWTTGKPNEKLFF	TGCGCCAGCAGCTGGACCACAGGGAAACCTAATGAAAAACTGTTTTTT
TRBD2	few	TRBV7-9	16	TRBJ2-5	CASSRSLAGLQETQYF	TGTGCCAGCAGCAGATCACTAGCGGGATTACAAGAGACCCAGTACTTC
TRBD2	NA	TRBV5-1	16	TRBJ2-7	CASSLTSGLHLYEQYF	TGCGCCAGCAGCTTAACTAGCGGTCTTCACCTTTACGAGCAGTACTTC
TRBD2	NA	TRBV27	16	TRBJ2-7	CASSLYSAGVSYEQYF	TGTGCCAGCAGTTTATATTCAGCGGGAGTATCCTACGAGCAGTACTTC
NA	NA	TRBV5-4	15	TRBJ1-1	CASSLEVGLNTEAFF	TGTGCCAGCAGCTTGGAGGTGGGTCTGAACACTGAAGCTTTCTTT
NA	NA	TRBV6-6	13	TRBJ1-2	CASRTQGYYGYTF	TGTGCCAGCAGAACTCAGGGGTACTATGGCTACACCTTC
TRBD1	few	TRBV7-8	15	TRBJ1-5	CASSLRDSRDQPQHF	TGTGCCAGCAGCTTAAGGGACAGCCGAGATCAGCCCCAGCATTTT
NA	NA	TRBV28	13	TRBJ2-1	CASSFSAINEQFF	TGTGCCAGCAGTTTCTCAGCGATCAATGAGCAGTTCTTC